This T cell receptor (beta chain) was sequenced during a study of blood T cell repertoires in COVID-19. This clone came up many times. Assay: immunoSEQ multiplex PCR; the TCRdb copy retains only in-frame clones and omits some. The sample has about 230,000 clones, just over 85% seen once; the top ten hold roughly 12%. Specimen: peripheral blood. The sequence came from a man aged 45 to 65 with COVID-19, enrolled during active disease.

CDR3 bases: TGTGCCGGACAGCAGGGAAACACCGGGGAGCTGTTTTTT. It specifies CAGQQGNTGELFF. The chain uses TRBV30 and TRBJ2-2; D possibly corresponds to TRBD1 (6 bases). The V end was cut by 8 bases, the J end by 2 bases, with 12 bases between. The CDR3 consists of 13 residues. The germline V gene encodes CDR1 GTSNPN and CDR2 SVGIG (reference sequence).